Sequencing of this T cell receptor (beta chain) was carried out in a study of blood T cell repertoires in COVID-19. Study overall: The United States, Italy and Spain provided the acute and convalescent COVID-19 samples. Nucleic acid was either cDNA or gDNA, and it came from T cells, B-cell-depleted T cells, or PBMCs.

In the source study's methods: Estimates of nucleated cell counts were drawn from the amplification of reference gene primers. The assay was immunoSEQ multiplex PCR, and TCRdb's table has in-frame clones only and misses some. That table is the source of V, J and clone size, and D and trimming were worked out from the DNA. In the table there are under 120,000 clones, roughly 80% of which are singletons. CDR3 length equals 15 residues. Germline CDR1 reads SGHTA; CDR2 reads FQGTGA. V lost 5 bases, J lost 4 bases, and 17 bases lay in between. The sample holds one count of this clone. The material sequenced was peripheral blood. J is TRBJ2-5 and V is TRBV7-3; D possibly corresponds to TRBD2 (5 bases). The TCR originated in a man aged 65 to 85 with active or convalescent COVID-19. The CDR3 DNA follows: TGTGCCAGCAGCCCCGGATTTATGAGCGGAGAGACCCAGTACTTC. It is translated as CASSPGFMSGETQYF.